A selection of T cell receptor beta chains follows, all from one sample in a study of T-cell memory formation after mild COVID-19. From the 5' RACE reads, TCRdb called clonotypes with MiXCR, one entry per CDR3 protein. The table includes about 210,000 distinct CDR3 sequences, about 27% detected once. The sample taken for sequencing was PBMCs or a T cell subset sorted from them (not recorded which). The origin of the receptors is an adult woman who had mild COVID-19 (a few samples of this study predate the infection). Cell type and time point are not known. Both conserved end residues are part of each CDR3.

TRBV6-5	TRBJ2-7	CASRTLAGGQYEQYF
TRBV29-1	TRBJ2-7	CSVEETGRISYEQYF
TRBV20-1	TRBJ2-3	CSARRDRSTDTQYF
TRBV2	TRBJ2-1	CASAPGLAVWNEQFF
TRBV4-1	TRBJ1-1	CASSQTRVMNTEAFF
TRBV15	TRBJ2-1	CATSRLLAGGLNEQFF
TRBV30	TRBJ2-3	CAWCRSAADTQYF
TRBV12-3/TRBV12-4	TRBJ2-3	CASSLLQGETDTQYF
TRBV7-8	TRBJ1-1	CASSSAGGWDTEAFF
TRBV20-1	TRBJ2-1	CSAAGTRIDEQFF
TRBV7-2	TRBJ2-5	CASSSGQGAQETQYF
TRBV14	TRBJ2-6	CASSPQVLGRSGANVLTF
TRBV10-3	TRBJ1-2	CAISATDNYGYTF
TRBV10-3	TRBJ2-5	CAISDQRSKETQYF
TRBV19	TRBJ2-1	CASSIVAGDPNEQFF
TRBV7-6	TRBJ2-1	CASSLAGGPGNEQFF
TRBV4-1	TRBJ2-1	CASSPSRYNEQFF
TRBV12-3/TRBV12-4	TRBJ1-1	CASTWGGTEAFF
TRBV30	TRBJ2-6	CAWSEEVLTF
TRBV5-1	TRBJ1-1	CASRPTGQQNTEAFF
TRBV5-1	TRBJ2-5	CASSRSSTGKETQYF
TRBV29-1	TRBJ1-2	CSVIGPYTGFGYTF
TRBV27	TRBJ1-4	CARLLQGREELFF
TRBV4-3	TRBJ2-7	CASSQALYYEQYF
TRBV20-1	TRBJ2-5	CSATRGSGKETQYF
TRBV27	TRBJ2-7	CASSPMGGYEQYF
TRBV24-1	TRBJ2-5	CATSEGYGRASETQYF
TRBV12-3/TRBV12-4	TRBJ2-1	CASSPSWRSFYNEQFF
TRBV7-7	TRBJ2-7	CASSPGTGRYEQYF
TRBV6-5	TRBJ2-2	CATSPGRTNTGELFF
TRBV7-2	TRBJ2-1	CASSLDGNPYNEQFF
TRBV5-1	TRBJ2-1	CASSYVGQFGGNEQFF
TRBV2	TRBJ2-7	CASSEWSSPGEQYF
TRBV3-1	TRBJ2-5	CASSPGSEQETQYF